The subject of this entry is one TCR beta chain. Its antigen is undetermined. V gave up 1 base and J gave up 3 bases, with 16 bases separating them. CDR3 length: 16 amino acids. Germline CDR1 reads MGHRA; CDR2 reads YSYEKL. The source of the sample is a study of cytomegalovirus exposure and HLA in healthy donors. Notes on the study in general: Fewer N-insertions (relative to the roughly 630-donor mean) were reportedly seen in an Asian-associated ancestry cluster in a later analysis. Whilst most TCR sequences proved rare, a subset of public TCRs occurred across many donors. Reported results showed that the classifier diagnosed cytomegalovirus status with high specificity and sensitivity.

13 Jbeta primers and 60 Vbeta primers were used for the PCR. Authors' methods: Later reanalysis found about 78 million unique TCR beta chains, about 11 million of them shared. Generated by immunoSEQ multiplex PCR, the TCRdb table keeps only in-frame clones and is missing some. That table furnishes V, J and clone size, whereas the DNA furnished D and trimming. In all, the sample yields around 100,000 clones. The TCR was taken from a man between 35 and 55 years old in good health and CMV-seropositive. The sample consisted of PBMCs. The chain combines TRBV4-1 with TRBJ2-7; D perhaps matches TRBD2 (5 bases). CDR3 coding DNA: TGCGCCAGCAGCCAAGGAGGGTCACTTCAACTCTACGAGCAGTACTTC. Amino acid sequence: CASSQGGSLQLYEQYF.